The next 28 T cell receptor beta chains were all read from a single sample in a study of cytomegalovirus exposure and HLA in healthy donors. The PCR had 60 Vbeta and 13 Jbeta primers. Data came from immunoSEQ multiplex PCR; TCRdb stores just in-frame clones and leaves some out. This table has tens of thousands of clones, more than 60% appearing once. Sequencing was done on a sample of PBMCs. These receptors came from a man aged 25-45 years in good health and CMV-seronegative.

The V gene is TRBV2, the J gene TRBJ2-5; TRBD2 might be the D (5 bases). Trimming removed 4 bases at V and 5 bases at J, with 5 bases between. CDR3 size: 11 residues. Germline CDR1 reads SNHLY; CDR2 reads FYNNEI. The CDR3 spells CASSGGETQYF. CDR3 sequence (DNA): TGTGCCAGCAGTGGCGGGGAGACCCAGTACTTC.

This sequence joins TRBV4-1 and TRBJ1-2; possibly TRBD1 for D (6 bases). Germline CDR1 is MGHRA and CDR2 is YSYEKL. Trimming left V 0 bases short and J 7 bases short, with 15 bases between. The CDR3 contains 15 residues. The CDR3 nucleotides are TGCGCCAGCAGCCAAGATAGGGGGTATTCGGTTGGCTACACCTTC. The encoded protein is CASSQDRGYSVGYTF.

The chain combines TRBV5-8 with TRBJ1-4; 8 bases fit TRBD1. The length of the CDR3 is 15 residues. Germline CDR1 and CDR2: SGHTS and YDEGEE. The J segment lost 5 bases and the V segment lost 4 bases, leaving 7 bases of the junction unmatched. The CDR3 DNA reads TGTGCCAGCAGCGCGGCGGGACAGGAGAATGAAAAACTGTTTTTT. Protein sequence: CASSAAGQENEKLFF.

CDR3 region: CASRGTQGNSPLHF. The CDR3, as DNA: TGTGCCAGCAGGGGAACCCAGGGTAATTCACCCCTCCACTTT. The chain links TRBV28 to TRBJ1-6; D might be TRBD1 (5 bases). Germline CDR1 and CDR2: MDHEN and SYDVKM. The length of the CDR3 is 14 residues. The ends were cut back, 6 bases at V and 6 bases at J, with 12 bases in the middle.

The chain links TRBV29-1 to TRBJ2-2; D may be TRBD1 (5 bases). There are 17 residues in the CDR3. Trimming took off 3 bases at V and 1 base at J, with 18 bases between the two ends. The germline gives CDR1 SQVTM, CDR2 ANQGSEA. The CDR3 sequence is CSVENPQGRQNTGELFF. The DNA of the CDR3 is TGCAGCGTTGAGAACCCCCAGGGTAGGCAGAACACCGGGGAGCTGTTTTTT.

This clone was seen a handful of times. The gene calls are TRBV10-3 and TRBJ1-6, with a weak D call TRBD1 (6 bases). Germline CDR1 ENHRY, CDR2 SYGVKD. The CDR3 has 15 residues. The V end lost 0 bases, the J end lost 8 bases, and 11 bases lay between the germline ends. Here the CDR3 reads CAISESGQTDSPLHF. The CDR3, as DNA: TGTGCCATCAGTGAGTCGGGACAAACTGATTCACCCCTCCACTTT.

This chain uses TRBV7-9 with TRBJ2-7; D is possibly TRBD1 (7 bases). The CDR3 loop spans 13 amino acids. Deletions cut 8 bases from V and 6 bases from J, with 17 bases between. Germline CDR1 is SEHNR and CDR2 is FQNEAQ (reference sequence). CDR3: CASGLTGVGEQYF. CDR3 nucleotide sequence: TGTGCCAGCGGACTAACAGGGGTTGGCGAGCAGTACTTC.

V usage is TRBV19 and J usage is TRBJ1-1, with D uncertain. The CDR3 is made up of 12 amino acids. Germline V gene sequence: CDR1 LNHDA, CDR2 SQIVND (reference sequence). V lost 2 bases to trimming and J lost 8 bases, with 9 bases between them. The CDR3 here is CASSIPPSEAFF. CDR3 nucleotides: TGTGCCAGTAGTATACCCCCCTCGGAAGCTTTCTTT.

The J gene is TRBJ1-5, the V gene TRBV5-6; 7 nucleotides agree with TRBD1. V lost 5 bases, J lost 2 bases, and 4 bases stayed unmatched. CDR3 length: 14 residues. Germline CDR1 is SGHDT and CDR2 is YYEEEE. CDR3 in DNA: TGTGCCAGCAGGAACGGACAGGGCAATCAGCCCCAGCATTTT. Translated: CASRNGQGNQPQHF.

The gene calls are TRBV27 and TRBJ1-5; 8 nucleotides align to TRBD1. The germline V gene has CDR1 MNHEY and CDR2 SMNVEV (reference sequence). This CDR3 comprises 17 residues. Unmatched junction bases numbered 10, after V lost 5 bases and J lost 1 base. The DNA for the CDR3 is TGTGCCAGCAGTCCCCCACCAGGGGGCTTAAGCAATCAGCCCCAGCATTTT. Residues: CASSPPPGGLSNQPQHF.

This chain links TRBV15 with TRBJ1-1; D unclear. Germline CDR1 LNHNV, CDR2 YYDKDF (reference sequence). Trimming removed 0 bases at V and 7 bases at J, with 12 bases between. This CDR3 has 14 amino acids. The CDR3 here is CATSRDPGRDEAFF. DNA for the CDR3: TGTGCCACCAGCAGAGACCCCGGACGGGATGAAGCTTTCTTT.

The chain links TRBV7-8 to TRBJ1-2, with 7 nucleotides matching TRBD1. The CDR3 length is 13 residues. Germline V gives CDR1 SGHVS, CDR2 FQNEAQ. Trimming removed 0 bases from V and 7 bases from J; junction bases left unmatched: 2. The CDR3 reads CASSLAAGGGYTF. In nucleotides, the CDR3 is TGTGCCAGCAGCTTAGCGGCAGGGGGTGGCTACACCTTC.

This clone was seen only a few times. The chain combines TRBV9 with TRBJ1-6; the D gene is possibly TRBD1 (5 bases). This CDR3 is 15 amino acids long. V lost 6 bases to trimming and J lost 7 bases, with 17 bases between them. Germline assignment: CDR1 SGDLS and CDR2 YYNGEE. As DNA, the CDR3 is TGTGCCAGCAACCCCGGACATGGTCGGAATTCACCCCTCCACTTT. It codes for CASNPGHGRNSPLHF.

This chain joins TRBV7-9 and TRBJ1-2, with TRBD1 identical over 9 bases. The V gene end was trimmed by 5 bases and the J gene end by 8 bases; junction bases not matched to a gene: 9. This CDR3 region has 14 residues. Germline CDR1 SEHNR, CDR2 FQNEAQ (reference sequence). CDR3 sequence (DNA): TGTGCCAGCAGCCATTGGGACAGGGATCACGGCTACACCTTC. Translating gives CASSHWDRDHGYTF.

This clone was seen a single time. The chain carries TRBV6-6 and TRBJ1-5; a weak D match, TRBD1 (6 bases). V was pared by 3 bases and J by 3 bases, with 12 bases between. The CDR3 length is 15 residues. The germline V gene encodes CDR1 MNHNY and CDR2 SVGAGI (reference sequence). The CDR3 DNA reads TGTGCCAGCAGTTATTCCCGACAGGACAATCAGCCCCAGCATTTT. The encoded protein is CASSYSRQDNQPQHF.

The rearrangement links TRBV9 to TRBJ2-1, with TRBD1 identical over 8 bases. V shed 5 bases and J 4 bases; nucleotides not matched to a gene: 5. This CDR3 has 14 residues. Looked up from germline, CDR1 is SGDLS and CDR2 is YYNGEE. The CDR3 is CASSRTGNYNEQFF. The CDR3 nucleotides read TGTGCCAGCAGTCGGACAGGGAATTACAATGAGCAGTTCTTC.

The genes are TRBV28 and TRBJ1-5, with TRBD1 as a possible D gene (6 bases). V lost 5 bases, J lost 1 base, and 6 bases lay in between. This CDR3 has 13 residues. The germline CDR1 and CDR2 sequences are MDHEN and SYDVKM. The CDR3 loop reads CASSGQSNQPQHF. In DNA, the CDR3 is TGTGCCAGCAGTGGACAGAGCAATCAGCCCCAGCATTTT.

The CDR3 region is CASSPTGSTNEKLFF. For the CDR3, the DNA is TGTGCCAGCAGTCCAACAGGGTCAACTAATGAAAAACTGTTTTTT. The gene calls are TRBV6-5 and TRBJ1-4, with D perhaps matching TRBD1 (6 bases). The CDR3 sequence is 15 residues long. From germline, CDR1 is MNHEY and CDR2 SVGAGI. V lost 5 bases and J lost 0, with 10 bases in between.

The chain couples TRBV9 to TRBJ1-2; the D is unclear. Trimming took off 4 bases at V and 5 bases at J, with 15 bases between the two ends. Germline V gene sequence: CDR1 SGDLS, CDR2 YYNGEE. This CDR3 region has 14 residues. CDR3 region: CASSQLGEIYGYTF. CDR3 nucleotide sequence: TGTGCCAGCAGCCAGCTCGGGGAAATTTATGGCTACACCTTC. The whole variable domain, filled in from reference TRBV9 and TRBJ1-2, reads DSGVTQTPKHLITATGQRVTLRCSPRSGDLSVYWYQQSLDQGLQFLIQYYNGEERAKGNILERFSAQQFPDLHSELNLSSLELGDSALYFCASSQLGEIYGYTFGSGTRLTVV.

This clone was counted a single time. The V call is TRBV19, the J call TRBJ1-2; no firm D call. The germline V and J ends were trimmed by 0 bases and 0 bases, with 17 bases remaining between them. Germline values: CDR1 LNHDA, CDR2 SQIVND (reference sequence). There are 18 residues in the CDR3. CDR3: CASSIDLLAKRTNYGYTF. In DNA form, the CDR3 reads TGTGCCAGTAGTATAGATCTTCTGGCCAAGAGGACTAACTATGGCTACACCTTC.

The V gene is TRBV9, the J gene TRBJ2-1, with 9 positions matching TRBD1. The trim removed 4 bases at V and 9 bases at J, leaving 14 bases unmatched. The CDR3 runs to 16 residues. Germline values: CDR1 SGDLS, CDR2 YYNGEE. DNA for the CDR3: TGTGCCAGCAGCCCCTCCGGGGGACAGGGTCGGACTGAGCAGTTCTTC. Protein: CASSPSGGQGRTEQFF.

This clone was picked up one time. The J gene is TRBJ1-6, the V gene TRBV18, with TRBD1 identical over 8 bases. The ends lost 6 bases at V and 9 bases at J; junction bases unmatched: 7. Germline CDR1 and CDR2: KGHSH and LQKENI. This CDR3 region has 14 residues. This CDR3 reads CASSQDRGTSPLHF. Written as DNA, the CDR3 is TGTGCCAGCTCGCAAGACAGGGGTACTTCACCCCTCCACTTT.

The chain recombines TRBV19 with TRBJ1-1; 9 bases match TRBD1. This CDR3 has 15 amino acids. From germline, CDR1 is LNHDA and CDR2 SQIVND (reference sequence). V was clipped by 3 bases and J by 1 base; unmatched bases: 3. The CDR3 bases are TGTGCCAGTAGTATTTGGGACAGGGCGAACACTGAAGCTTTCTTT. It yields the protein CASSIWDRANTEAFF.

This clone is a singleton in its sample. The rearrangement links TRBV14 to TRBJ1-1; 7 bases line up with TRBD1. Germline V gene sequence: CDR1 SGHDN, CDR2 FVKESK. CDR3 length: 14 residues. V shed 4 bases and J 4 bases; nucleotides not matched to a gene: 6. The CDR3 loop is CASSRNRGGTEAFF. The CDR3 DNA sequence: TGTGCCAGCAGCCGCAACAGGGGCGGCACTGAAGCTTTCTTT.

The V gene is TRBV19, the J gene TRBJ1-2; possibly TRBD1 for D (6 bases). V was shortened by 7 bases and J by 4 bases, with 16 bases between the two germline ends. The CDR3 totals 14 residues. CDR1 LNHDA and CDR2 SQIVND come from the germline V gene (reference sequence). CDR3 in DNA: TGTGCCAGTACCAAGACTACAGGGATCTATGGCTACACCTTC. It codes for CASTKTTGIYGYTF. The full variable domain, completed using reference TRBV19 and TRBJ1-2, is DGGITQSPKYLFRKEGQNVTLSCEQNLNHDAMYWYRQDPGQGLRLIYYSQIVNDFQKGDIAEGYSVSREKKESFPLTVTSAQKNPTAFYLCASTKTTGIYGYTFGSGTRLTVV.

This clone appeared once. The J gene is TRBJ2-7, the V gene TRBV28; 8 nucleotides align to TRBD1. This CDR3 region has 12 residues. V dropped 4 bases and J dropped 7; count of bases not matched to a gene: 3. The germline gives CDR1 MDHEN, CDR2 SYDVKM. CDR3 bases: TGTGCCAGCAGTTCGGACAGGGAAGAGCAGTACTTC. Its translation: CASSSDREEQYF.

This clone came up a few times. CDR3 bases: TGTGCCAGCAGCCGACAGGGATTGAACACTGAAGCTTTCTTT. It specifies CASSRQGLNTEAFF. The chain recombines TRBV28 with TRBJ1-1; the match to TRBD1 covers 7 bases. There are 14 residues in the CDR3. Germline trimming cut 6 bases from V and 0 bases from J; bases unmatched to any gene: 4. Germline V CDR1 and CDR2: MDHEN, SYDVKM.

V usage is TRBV9 and J usage is TRBJ1-1, with a tentative D call TRBD1 (5 bases). The CDR3 runs 16 residues. Trimming pared 3 bases from V and 7 bases from J, leaving 22 bases between. Germline-derived CDR1 and CDR2 are SGDLS and YYNGEE. The CDR3 DNA is TGTGCCAGCAGCGAGGCCCCCCAGGGCAGTCGGAATGAAGCTTTCTTT. It translates to CASSEAPQGSRNEAFF.